This entry describes one T cell receptor beta chain. This sample was taken from a study of patients and donors after allogeneic stem cell transplantation. V was trimmed by 3 bases and J by 3 bases, leaving 8 bases between them. Looked up from germline, CDR1 is SGHRS and CDR2 is YFSETQ. This CDR3 contains 13 residues. TCRdb redid the calling of the RT-PCR reads with MiXCR, one entry per CDR3 protein. The repertoire holds around 70,000 distinct CDR3 sequences, with about 25% as singletons. The rearrangement uses TRBV5-1 and TRBJ2-3; D unclear. This sequence was found in a human donor who was either an allogeneic HSCT recipient or a stem cell or donor lymphocyte infusion donor (not recorded which). It is not recorded whose cells these are; they may come from a transplant donor. The material sequenced was blood, either unsorted or a sorted T cell fraction (not recorded which). CDR3 residues: CASSSPTTDTQYF. CDR3 nucleotide sequence: TGCGCCAGCAGCTCTCCGACTACAGATACGCAGTATTTT.